One sample yielded the 13 T cell receptor beta chains listed below, sequenced in a study of beta chain features in type 1 diabetes. Findings and caveats of the study: In all four CD4+ subsets, TCRB CDR3 length was significantly, moderately reduced in type 1 diabetes.

The antigens for these receptors are not known. Every bit of the isolated RNA underwent reverse transcription, so sequencing read expressed TCRB transcripts. Libraries were prepared by immunoSEQ multiplex PCR; TCRdb keeps only in-frame clonotypes and omits some of them. The table includes about 340,000 clones, roughly 8.8% detected once. Sequencing used central memory CD4+ T cells from blood. These receptors were obtained from a man aged 25 to 40 with type 1 diabetes.

There are a few counts of this clone. The CDR3: CASSLLGTSAETQYF. The CDR3 DNA reads TGTGCCAGCAGCTTATTGGGGACTAGTGCGGAGACCCAGTACTTC. The chain carries TRBV13 and TRBJ2-5, with 8 bases that match TRBD2. CDR3 size: 15 residues. V gave up 2 bases and J gave up 5 bases; unmatched junction bases: 7. CDR1 PRHDT and CDR2 FYEKMQ come from the germline V gene (reference sequence). The variable domain in full, with the rest retrieved from reference TRBV13 and TRBJ2-5, is AAGVIQSPRHLIKEKRETATLKCYPIPRHDTVYWYQQGPGQDPQFLISFYEKMQSDKGSIPDRFSAQQFSDYHSELNMSSLELGDSALYFCASSLLGTSAETQYFGPGTRLLVL.

This clone was seen at least ten times. V is TRBV14 and J is TRBJ2-7, with D maybe TRBD1 (5 bases). Germline CDR1 SGHDN, CDR2 FVKESK. V was trimmed by 4 bases and J by 5 bases, leaving 12 bases between them. The CDR3 is made up of 13 amino acids. The CDR3 DNA follows: TGTGCCAGCAGCCGGGGTGCAGGGCACGAGCAGTACTTC. The encoded protein is CASSRGAGHEQYF. Full variable domain (rest looked up from reference TRBV14 and TRBJ2-7): EAGVTQFPSHSVIEKGQTVTLRCDPISGHDNLYWYRRVMGKEIKFLLHFVKESKQDESGMPNNRFLAERTGGTYSTLKVQPAELEDSGVYFCASSRGAGHEQYFGPGTRLTVT.

The chain joins TRBV6-5 to TRBJ1-2, with no clear D. The CDR3 totals 12 residues. CDR1 and CDR2 from the germline V gene are MNHEY and SVGAGI. V gave up 4 bases and J gave up 3 bases, with 6 bases separating them. The chain's CDR3 is CASSSSDYGYTF. The CDR3 DNA is TGTGCCAGCAGTTCCTCAGACTATGGCTACACCTTC.

A few counts support this clone. This sequence joins TRBV7-9 and TRBJ1-1; 9 bases are a match to TRBD1. The CDR3 is made up of 15 amino acids. The V and J ends lost 3 bases and 3 bases, in that order; junction bases with no gene match: 5. CDR1 is SEHNR and CDR2 is FQNEAQ in the germline V gene (reference sequence). CDR3 residues: CASSLGDRGDTEAFF. CDR3 DNA: TGTGCCAGCAGCTTGGGAGACAGGGGGGACACTGAAGCTTTCTTT.

This clone was detected many times. V is TRBV30 and J is TRBJ1-3; D might be TRBD1 (5 bases). CDR3 length: 14 residues. The germline V and J ends were trimmed by 2 bases and 0 bases, with 8 bases remaining between them. Per germline, CDR1 GTSNPN and CDR2 SVGIG (reference sequence). The CDR3 bases are TGTGCCTGGAGTAAGGGGAACTCTGGAAACACCATATATTTT. Amino acids: CAWSKGNSGNTIYF.

Concerning this clone: Within the sample, other DNA sequences also encode this same CDR3. The V and J genes are TRBV9 and TRBJ1-5, with 7 bases identical to TRBD1. This CDR3 region has 15 residues. CDR1 SGDLS and CDR2 YYNGEE come from the germline V gene. J lost 2 bases, V lost 0 bases, and 2 bases had no gene match. The CDR3 protein is CASSVDGQGNQPQHF. CDR3 nucleotide sequence: TGTGCCAGCAGCGTAGATGGACAGGGCAATCAGCCCCAGCATTTT. The variable domain in full, completed from reference TRBV9 and TRBJ1-5, reads DSGVTQTPKHLITATGQRVTLRCSPRSGDLSVYWYQQSLDQGLQFLIQYYNGEERAKGNILERFSAQQFPDLHSELNLSSLELGDSALYFCASSVDGQGNQPQHFGDGTRLSIL.

CDR3 in amino acids: CSSAGGETQYF. CDR3 in DNA: TGCAGTTCTGCGGGGGGCGAGACCCAGTACTTC. V gene TRBV20-1 combines with J gene TRBJ2-5, with 8 bases matching TRBD2. The CDR3 contains 11 residues. Germline V gives CDR1 DFQATT, CDR2 SNEGSKA (reference sequence). V lost 8 bases to trimming and J lost 5 bases; unmatched junction nucleotides: 4.

This clone showed up just a few times. This chain connects TRBV29-1 to TRBJ2-3, with D possibly TRBD1 on 5 matching bases. The CDR3 covers 14 residues. Between the trimmed V and J ends, which lost 7 bases and 4 bases, there was a span of 18 bases. Germline V gene data show CDR1 as SQVTM and CDR2 as ANQGSEA. DNA for the CDR3: TGCAGCGCAACACAGGATAGGATGGCAGATACGCAGTATTTT. Translating gives CSATQDRMADTQYF.

This clone was seen a handful of times. V gene TRBV5-5 combines with J gene TRBJ2-1, with 12 bases aligning to TRBD2. The ends lost 4 bases at V and 4 bases at J; junction bases unmatched: 3. The germline CDR1 and CDR2 sequences are SGHKS and YYEKEE (reference sequence). This CDR3 is 15 amino acids long. CDR3 nucleotide sequence: TGTGCCAGCAGCGTAACTAGCGGGGGGTACAATGAGCAGTTCTTC. As protein: CASSVTSGGYNEQFF. Full variable domain (missing parts from reference TRBV5-5 and TRBJ2-1): DAGVTQSPTHLIKTRGQQVTLRCSPISGHKSVSWYQQVLGQGPQFIFQYYEKEERGRGNFPDRFSARQFPNYSSELNVNALLLGDSALYLCASSVTSGGYNEQFFGPGTRLTVL.

The chain uses TRBV7-2 and TRBJ2-3, with 8 bases identical to TRBD2. V shed 2 bases, J shed 1 base, and the junction held 2 bases outside the gene matches. The CDR3 runs to 15 residues. Germline V gene lookup returns CDR1 SGHTA and CDR2 FQGNSA. CDR3 protein: CASSLRRGGTDTQYF. The CDR3 DNA reads as TGTGCCAGCAGCTTACGGCGGGGGGGCACAGATACGCAGTATTTT.

V is TRBV27 and J is TRBJ2-3, with a tentative D call TRBD1 (6 bases). The CDR3 is 15 residues long. The V gene lost 5 bases and the J gene lost 1 base, with 13 bases spanning the gap. CDR1 MNHEY and CDR2 SMNVEV come from the germline V gene (reference sequence). CDR3 region: CASSLGQIRTDTQYF. DNA for the CDR3: TGTGCCAGCAGTCTCGGACAGATCCGCACAGATACGCAGTATTTT.

The chain carries TRBV14 and TRBJ2-5; 15 nucleotides align to TRBD2. Per the germline V gene, CDR1 is SGHDN and CDR2 is FVKESK. CDR3 length equals 15 residues. V lost 6 bases to trimming and J lost 9 bases; unmatched junction nucleotides: 8. CDR3 sequence: CASSPRTSGGVSQYF. The CDR3 coding sequence is TGTGCCAGCAGTCCGCGGACTAGCGGGGGGGTGTCCCAGTACTTC.

The V gene is TRBV7-9, the J gene TRBJ2-1, with 11 positions matching TRBD1. Germline CDR1 and CDR2: SEHNR and FQNEAQ (reference sequence). V trimming: 6 bases; J trimming: 9 bases; junction bases outside the gene matches: 7. The CDR3 sequence is 14 residues long. The CDR3 protein is CASSPDRGRSEQFF. The CDR3 DNA reads as TGTGCCAGCAGTCCGGACAGGGGGCGGTCTGAGCAGTTCTTC.